The sequence of this T cell receptor beta chain was determined in a study of blood T cell repertoires in COVID-19. V dropped 1 base and J dropped 3; count of bases not matched to a gene: 6. There are 16 residues in the CDR3. Germline loops: CDR1 SGHTA, CDR2 FQGNSA. Sequencing used immunoSEQ multiplex PCR; TCRdb keeps in-frame clones, though not all of them. The table has a few hundred thousand clones, 65% to 85% seen once. Source material: peripheral blood. The sequence derives from a woman older than 75 with acute or convalescent COVID-19. J is TRBJ1-5 and V is TRBV7-2, with 7 bases matching TRBD1. The CDR3 region has the DNA TGTGCCAGCAGCTTAGTCTGGACAGGAGACAATCAGCCCCAGCATTTT. Its protein is CASSLVWTGDNQPQHF.